This TCR beta chain is from a study of technical replicates of blood from a few donors (dated by TCRdb to 2015 to 2018). Concerning this clone itself: Its antigen is not yet known. There are no base qualities to consult, and no much larger clone falls within one base.

Library creation used the immunoSEQ multiplex PCR assay. In TCRdb, the immuneACCESS table is reduced to in-frame sequences with V and J assigned. These tables do not hold every clone; where another copy was compared, an unresolved V gene accounts for under half, and the others remain unexplained. The sample table contains 85,000 to 100,000 clones; only one count was recorded for approximately 95% of them. The ten largest clonotypes hold 0.21% of the sample. Based on the germline V gene, the CDR1 and CDR2 sequences are SGHNT and YENEEA. From cysteine to phenylalanine, the CDR3 is 16 amino acids long. The only DNA kept is the CDR3, 48 bases in frame from the first base. V is shortened by 5 bases, J by 0 bases, and the region joining them spans 13 bases.

The specimen was T cells isolated from PBMCs. This sequence was found in a human donor in good health. The chain joins TRBV11-3 to TRBJ2-2, and the D gene may be TRBD2, 5 bases matching. DNA sequence: TGTGCCAGCAGCGGAGGCCCTCTAGCGAACACCGGGGAGCTGTTTTTT. This codes for CASSGGPLANTGELFF. Here the CDR3 is joined to the reference TRBV11-3 and TRBJ2-2 genes, and the full variable domain is: EAGVVQSPRYKIIEKKQPVAFWCNPISGHNTLYWYLQNLGQGPELLIRYENEEAVDDSQLPKDRFSAERLKGVDSTLKIQPAELGDSAVYLCASSGGPLANTGELFFGEGSRLTVL.